One T cell receptor (beta chain) is described in this entry. Its antigen remains unknown. At one end the junction does not follow the germline gene, possibly because of a read error. This sample's RNA came from whole unsorted tissue. The normal lung tissue was taken more than 3 cm from the tumor edge. Germline V gene data show CDR1 as SGHDT and CDR2 as YYEEEE. This CDR3 spans 15 amino acids. Three rounds of nested PCR, following a modified ARM-PCR protocol, produced the TCRbeta library. Using its own MiXCR run on the multiplex PCR reads, TCRdb lists one record per CDR3 protein. Of approximately 66,000 distinct CDR3 sequences in the sample, more than 55% are singletons; the top ten hold about 30%. The sample is drawn from a study of tumor and adjacent non-tumor tissue in lung cancer. Study summary: On average, productive TCRbeta reads reached roughly 4 million per sample. Points from the study as a whole: Tumor TCR diversity, when higher, was linked to shorter survival.

The receptor comes from a man between 65 and 80 years old with non-small cell lung cancer. The V and J genes are TRBV5-6 and TRBJ1-1, with TRBD1 matching 7 bases. The sample taken for sequencing was distant non-tumor lung tissue. The CDR3 protein is CASGFKTGKNTEAFF. The CDR3 DNA reads as TGTGCCAGCGGCTTCAAGACAGGGAAGAACACTGAAGCTTTTTTT.